The 22 T cell receptor beta chains presented below share a single source sample, sequenced in a study of PD-L1 blockade in urothelial cancer. Sequencing used immunoSEQ multiplex PCR; TCRdb keeps in-frame clones, though not all of them. The repertoire holds about 52,000 clones, with about 68% as singletons. Described time point: pretreatment peripheral blood. This specimen consisted of PBMCs, obtained around atezolizumab (anti-PD-L1) treatment. The receptors originated from a man between 65 and 79 years old with urothelial cancer.

This clone was counted only a few times. The V and J genes are TRBV5-4 and TRBJ2-7; 7 positions match TRBD1. Unmatched junction bases numbered 7, after V lost 4 bases and J lost 3 bases. The germline V gene has CDR1 SGHNT and CDR2 YYREEE (reference sequence). The CDR3 runs 14 residues. The CDR3 is CASSPTGIDYEQYF. CDR3 DNA: TGTGCCAGCAGCCCGACAGGGATCGACTACGAGCAGTACTTC.

The V call is TRBV7-8, the J call TRBJ1-3; D unresolved. Germline CDR1 reads SGHVS; CDR2 reads FQNEAQ. Trimming left V 6 bases short and J 0 bases short, with 12 bases between. This CDR3 spans 15 amino acids. The CDR3 sequence: CASRRGRFSGNTIYF. CDR3 coding DNA: TGTGCCAGCAGGCGAGGGCGTTTCTCTGGAAACACCATATATTTT. Based on the CDR3 plus reference TRBV7-8 and TRBJ1-3, the full variable domain is GAGVSQSPRYKVAKRGQDVALRCDPISGHVSLFWYQQALGQGPEFLTYFQNEAQLDKSGLPSDRFFAERPEGSVSTLKIQRTQQEDSAVYLCASRRGRFSGNTIYFGEGSWLTVV.

This clone was seen a handful of times. The chain joins TRBV5-1 to TRBJ1-1; 8 nucleotides align to TRBD1. The length of the CDR3 is 13 residues. CDR1 and CDR2 from the germline V gene are SGHRS and YFSETQ. V shed 0 bases, J shed 8 bases, and the junction held 3 bases outside the gene matches. CDR3 in DNA: TGCGCCAGCAGCTTGGCCGGGACAGGAGAAGCTTTCTTT. It codes for CASSLAGTGEAFF. Variable domain in full (rest from reference TRBV5-1 and TRBJ1-1): KAGVTQTPRYLIKTRGQQVTLSCSPISGHRSVSWYQQTPGQGLQFLFEYFSETQRNKGNFPGRFSGRQFSNSRSEMNVSTLELGDSALYLCASSLAGTGEAFFGQGTRLTVV.

The chain combines TRBV7-9 with TRBJ1-4; TRBD1 aligns across 7 bases. V lost 3 bases, J lost 8 bases, and 6 bases stayed unmatched. Germline V gene lookup returns CDR1 SEHNR and CDR2 FQNEAQ (reference sequence). The CDR3 extends over 14 amino acids. The CDR3 DNA reads as TGTGCCAGCAGCTTCACAGGGGTAGACGAAAAACTGTTTTTT. Amino acids: CASSFTGVDEKLFF.

The chain has TRBV7-2 and TRBJ2-7; TRBD1 agrees at 10 bases. Germline CDR1 is SGHTA and CDR2 is FQGNSA. Trimming removed 10 bases from V and 7 bases from J; junction bases left unmatched: 10. This CDR3 region has 13 residues. CDR3 DNA sequence: TGTGCCACCCGACAGGGGGCCCGTGGGGAGCAGTACTTC. It encodes CATRQGARGEQYF.

The chain is built from TRBV9 and TRBJ2-2; D is uncertain. CDR1 is SGDLS, CDR2 YYNGEE, per germline. Deletions cut 8 bases from V and 7 bases from J, with 12 bases between. CDR3 size: 12 residues. CDR3 sequence (DNA): TGTGCCAGTGCTAGTCATGGCGGGGAGCTGTTTTTT. This gives the protein CASASHGGELFF.

The chain is built from TRBV5-1 and TRBJ2-5; TRBD2 matches at 7 bases. Germline CDR1 SGHRS, CDR2 YFSETQ. V lost 2 bases, J lost 5 bases, and 3 bases stayed unmatched. This CDR3 spans 13 amino acids. This CDR3 reads CASSLFGGETQYF. Here the CDR3 DNA reads TGCGCCAGCAGCTTATTCGGGGGGGAGACCCAGTACTTC.

CDR3 residues: CASGRGVRTEAFF. In DNA form, the CDR3 reads TGCGCCAGCGGGAGGGGCGTCCGCACTGAAGCTTTCTTT. The gene calls are TRBV4-3 and TRBJ1-1; weak D call: TRBD1 (5 bases). V lost 8 bases and J 4 bases, leaving 14 bases between the germline ends. The length of the CDR3 is 13 residues. Germline V gene data show CDR1 as LGHNA and CDR2 as YSLEER.

This clone was counted a few times. The V and J genes are TRBV5-4 and TRBJ2-1, with TRBD1 matching over 10 bases. V trimming: 3 bases; J trimming: 4 bases; junction bases outside the gene matches: 4. The germline gives CDR1 SGHNT, CDR2 YYREEE (reference sequence). The CDR3 runs to 15 residues. The CDR3 DNA sequence: TGTGCCAGCAGCTCGACAGGGGGCGAATACAATGAGCAGTTCTTC. It yields the protein CASSSTGGEYNEQFF.

The chain uses TRBV19 and TRBJ1-1; the match to TRBD1 covers 8 bases. CDR1 is LNHDA, CDR2 SQIVND, per germline (reference sequence). Unmatched junction bases numbered 10, after V lost 8 bases and J lost 2 bases. This CDR3 contains 15 residues. CDR3 region: CASRWDRTPNTEAFF. The CDR3 coding sequence is TGTGCCAGTCGGTGGGACAGGACTCCCAACACTGAAGCTTTCTTT.

The table lists this clone with a few counts. This chain links TRBV7-9 with TRBJ1-4, with D perhaps matching TRBD1 (5 bases). Germline V gene lookup returns CDR1 SEHNR and CDR2 FQNEAQ (reference sequence). Trimming left V 6 bases short and J 4 bases short, with 9 bases between. CDR3 length: 13 residues. CDR3 bases: TGTGCCAGCAGACCAGACAGTAATGAAAAACTGTTTTTT. This codes for CASRPDSNEKLFF.

CDR3 sequence reads: CASSLARGRNSPLHF. The CDR3 DNA sequence: TGTGCCAGCAGCTTAGCCCGGGGTCGTAATTCACCCCTCCACTTT. The rearrangement links TRBV11-2 to TRBJ1-6; D not resolved. Germline V gives CDR1 SGHAT, CDR2 FQNNGV. Between the trimmed V and J ends, which lost 1 base and 6 bases, there was a span of 10 bases. CDR3 length: 15 amino acids. Full variable domain (missing parts from reference TRBV11-2 and TRBJ1-6): EAGVAQSPRYKIIEKRQSVAFWCNPISGHATLYWYQQILGQGPKLLIQFQNNGVVDDSQLPKDRFSAERLKGVDSTLKIQPAKLEDSAVYLCASSLARGRNSPLHFGNGTRLTVT.

The V gene is TRBV19, the J gene TRBJ1-5; D not certain. V was cut by 5 bases and J by 4 bases, with 12 bases left in between. CDR3 length equals 14 residues. Per the germline V gene, CDR1 is LNHDA and CDR2 is SQIVND (reference sequence). In nucleotides, the CDR3 is TGTGCCAGTAGTTCCCCGGAGTGGAATCAGCCCCAGCATTTT. Translating gives CASSSPEWNQPQHF.

The chain has TRBV6-1 and TRBJ1-5, with D perhaps matching TRBD1 (5 bases). Trimming stripped 6 bases from V and 3 bases from J, with 6 bases between. Germline values: CDR1 MNHNS, CDR2 SASEGT. The CDR3 sequence is 12 residues long. The CDR3 spells CASRGDNQPQHF. In DNA, the CDR3 is TGTGCCAGCAGAGGGGACAATCAGCCCCAGCATTTT.

The chain combines TRBV7-2 with TRBJ2-2, with TRBD2 as a possible D gene (5 bases). Trimming took off 1 base at V and 1 base at J, with 13 bases between the two ends. The length of the CDR3 is 17 residues. Germline V gene data show CDR1 as SGHTA and CDR2 as FQGNSA. The CDR3 region is CASSLVVVAKNTGELFF. The DNA for the CDR3 is TGTGCCAGCAGCTTAGTTGTAGTAGCGAAGAACACCGGGGAGCTGTTTTTT.

This sequence joins TRBV11-2 and TRBJ2-2; unclear D gene. The CDR3 is 14 residues long. V shed 1 base and J shed 5 bases, with 8 bases lying between them. Germline loops: CDR1 SGHAT, CDR2 FQNNGV. In nucleotides, the CDR3 is TGTGCCAGCAGCTTAGTGGGCGTGACCGGGGAGCTGTTTTTT. Encoded protein: CASSLVGVTGELFF.

The chain uses TRBV18 and TRBJ1-2; D perhaps matches TRBD1 (5 bases). V was cut by 1 base and J by 4 bases, with 7 bases left in between. This CDR3 contains 13 residues. Germline assignment: CDR1 KGHSH and CDR2 LQKENI. The CDR3 here is CASSPQGLYGYTF. DNA of the CDR3: TGTGCCAGCTCACCACAGGGACTCTATGGCTACACCTTC.

This chain uses TRBV19 with TRBJ1-1, with D perhaps TRBD1 (5 bases). The V and J ends lost 6 bases and 6 bases respectively, with 14 bases between them. Germline V gives CDR1 LNHDA, CDR2 SQIVND (reference sequence). This CDR3 is built from 13 residues. The CDR3 region is CASRGTGDPEAFF. The CDR3 DNA follows: TGTGCCAGTAGGGGGACGGGGGACCCTGAAGCTTTCTTT.

This chain links TRBV6-5 with TRBJ2-7, with a tentative D call TRBD2 (6 bases). Trimming took off 2 bases at V and 6 bases at J, with 14 bases between the two ends. The germline CDR1 and CDR2 sequences are MNHEY and SVGAGI. The CDR3 is 14 residues long. In DNA, the CDR3 is TGTGCCAGCAGTTACGGCAGGGAGGCAAGCGAGCAGTACTTC. This codes for CASSYGREASEQYF.

By share, this clone counts as medium-sized. The rearrangement joins TRBV10-3 to TRBJ2-6; D gene unclear. The V gene lost 11 bases and the J gene lost 1 base, with 6 bases spanning the gap. CDR1 is ENHRY, CDR2 SYGVKD, per germline. The CDR3 covers 12 residues. The CDR3 DNA reads as TGTGCCTCTAGTTCTGGGGCCAACGTCCTGACTTTC. As protein: CASSSGANVLTF.

The CDR3 loop is CASSPRRASYNEQFF. CDR3 sequence (DNA): TGTGCCAGCTCACCACGCAGGGCGTCCTACAATGAGCAGTTCTTC. The chain combines TRBV18 with TRBJ2-1, with a weak D call TRBD1 (5 bases). V lost 1 base and J lost 1, with 8 bases in between. The CDR3 spans 15 residues. The germline gives CDR1 KGHSH, CDR2 LQKENI. Combining the CDR3 with reference TRBV18 and TRBJ2-1 gives the whole variable domain NAGVMQNPRHLVRRRGQEARLRCSPMKGHSHVYWYRQLPEEGLKFMVYLQKENIIDESGMPKERFSAEFPKEGPSILRIQQVVRGDSAAYFCASSPRRASYNEQFFGPGTRLTVL.

The chain recombines TRBV18 with TRBJ1-4, with 9 bases that match TRBD1. This CDR3 spans 15 amino acids. Looked up from germline, CDR1 is KGHSH and CDR2 is LQKENI. The V gene end was trimmed by 3 bases and the J gene end by 4 bases; junction bases not matched to a gene: 3. This chain's CDR3 is CASSPRTGDNEKLFF. The CDR3 region has the DNA TGTGCCAGCTCACCTAGGACAGGGGATAATGAAAAACTGTTTTTT.